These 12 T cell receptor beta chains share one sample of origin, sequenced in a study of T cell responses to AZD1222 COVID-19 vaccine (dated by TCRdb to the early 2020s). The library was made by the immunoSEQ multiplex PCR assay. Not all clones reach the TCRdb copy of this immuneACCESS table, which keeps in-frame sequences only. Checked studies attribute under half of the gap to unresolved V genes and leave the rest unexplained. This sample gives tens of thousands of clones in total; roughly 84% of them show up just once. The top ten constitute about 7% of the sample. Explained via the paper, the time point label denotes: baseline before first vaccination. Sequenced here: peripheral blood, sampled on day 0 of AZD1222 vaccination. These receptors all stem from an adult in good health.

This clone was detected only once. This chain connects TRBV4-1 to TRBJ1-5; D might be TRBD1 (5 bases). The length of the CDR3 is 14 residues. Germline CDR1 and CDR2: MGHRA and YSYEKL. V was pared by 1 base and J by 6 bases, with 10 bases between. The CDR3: CASSQGLRVQPQHF. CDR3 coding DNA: TGCGCCAGCAGCCAAGGGCTCAGGGTTCAGCCCCAGCATTTT.

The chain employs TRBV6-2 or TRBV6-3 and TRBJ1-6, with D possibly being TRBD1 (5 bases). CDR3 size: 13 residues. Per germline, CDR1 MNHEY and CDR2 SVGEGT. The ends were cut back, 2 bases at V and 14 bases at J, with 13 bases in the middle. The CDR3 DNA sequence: TGTGCCAGCAGTTACGGGGGGAGGATCGCCCTCCACTTT. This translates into CASSYGGRIALHF.

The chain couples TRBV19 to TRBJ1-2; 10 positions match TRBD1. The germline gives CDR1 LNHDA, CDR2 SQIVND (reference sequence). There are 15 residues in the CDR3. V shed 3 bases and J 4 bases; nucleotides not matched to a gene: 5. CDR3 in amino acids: CASSITTGGVYGYTF. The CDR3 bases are TGTGCCAGTAGTATCACGACAGGGGGCGTCTATGGCTACACCTTC.

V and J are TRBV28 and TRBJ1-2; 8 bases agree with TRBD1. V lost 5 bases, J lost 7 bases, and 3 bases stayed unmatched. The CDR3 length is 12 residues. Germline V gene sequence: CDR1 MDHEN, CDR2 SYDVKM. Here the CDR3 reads CASSTGGLGYTF. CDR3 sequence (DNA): TGTGCCAGCAGTACAGGGGGGCTTGGCTACACCTTC.

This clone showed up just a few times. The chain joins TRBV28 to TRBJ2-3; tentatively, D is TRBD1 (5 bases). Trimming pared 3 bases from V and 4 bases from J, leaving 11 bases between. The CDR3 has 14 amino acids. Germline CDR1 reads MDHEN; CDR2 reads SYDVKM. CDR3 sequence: CASSFSRVADTQYF. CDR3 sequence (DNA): TGTGCCAGCAGTTTCTCCAGGGTGGCAGATACGCAGTATTTT.

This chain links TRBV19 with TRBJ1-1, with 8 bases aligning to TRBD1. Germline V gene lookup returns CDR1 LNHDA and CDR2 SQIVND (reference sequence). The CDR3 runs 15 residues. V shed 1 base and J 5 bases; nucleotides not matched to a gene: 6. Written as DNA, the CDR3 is TGTGCCAGTAGTATAGCTCACAGGGGGACGACTGAAGCTTTCTTT. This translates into CASSIAHRGTTEAFF.

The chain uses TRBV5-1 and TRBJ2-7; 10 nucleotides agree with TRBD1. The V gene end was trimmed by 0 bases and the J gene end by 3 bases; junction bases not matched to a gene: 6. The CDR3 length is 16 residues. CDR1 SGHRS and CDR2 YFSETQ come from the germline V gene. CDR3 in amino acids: CASSLALWDRGYEQYF. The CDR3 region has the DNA TGCGCCAGCAGCTTGGCGTTATGGGACAGGGGCTACGAGCAGTACTTC.

CDR3: CASSYSISGEQFF. The CDR3 bases are TGTGCCAGCAGTTACTCGATTTCGGGTGAGCAGTTCTTC. This chain connects TRBV6-2 or TRBV6-3 to TRBJ2-1; D call uncertain. This CDR3 contains 13 residues. Between the trimmed V and J ends, which lost 0 bases and 9 bases, there was a span of 9 bases. Per the germline V gene, CDR1 is MNHEY and CDR2 is SVGEGT.

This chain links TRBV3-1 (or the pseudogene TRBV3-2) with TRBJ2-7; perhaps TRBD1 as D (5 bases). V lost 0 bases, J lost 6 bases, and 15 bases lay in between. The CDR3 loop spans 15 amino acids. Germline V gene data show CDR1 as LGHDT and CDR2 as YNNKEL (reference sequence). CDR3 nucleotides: TGTGCCAGCAGCCAAGAGGGTGGGGCGCGTTTCGAGCAGTACTTC. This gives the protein CASSQEGGARFEQYF.

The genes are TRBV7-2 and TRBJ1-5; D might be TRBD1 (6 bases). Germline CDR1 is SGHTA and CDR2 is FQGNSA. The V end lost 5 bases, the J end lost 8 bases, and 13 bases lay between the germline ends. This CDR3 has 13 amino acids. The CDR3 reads CASSSRAGEPQHF. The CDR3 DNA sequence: TGTGCCAGCAGCAGCCGGGCAGGGGAGCCCCAGCATTTT. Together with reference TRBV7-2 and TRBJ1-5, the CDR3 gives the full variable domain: GAGVSQSPSNKVTEKGKDVELRCDPISGHTALYWYRQSLGQGLEFLIYFQGNSAPDKSGLPSDRFSAERTGGSVSTLTIQRTQQEDSAVYLCASSSRAGEPQHFGDGTRLSIL.

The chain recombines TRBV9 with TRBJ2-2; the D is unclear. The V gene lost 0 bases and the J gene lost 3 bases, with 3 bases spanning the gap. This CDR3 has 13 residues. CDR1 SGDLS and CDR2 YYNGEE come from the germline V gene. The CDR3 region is CASSVGHTGELFF. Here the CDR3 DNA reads TGTGCCAGCAGCGTAGGTCACACCGGGGAGCTGTTTTTT.

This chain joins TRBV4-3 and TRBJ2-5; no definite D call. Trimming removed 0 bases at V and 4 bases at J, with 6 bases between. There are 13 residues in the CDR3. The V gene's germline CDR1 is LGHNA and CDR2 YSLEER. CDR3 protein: CASSQDFGETQYF. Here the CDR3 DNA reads TGCGCCAGCAGCCAAGATTTCGGAGAGACCCAGTACTTC.